This T cell receptor (beta chain) derives from a study of cytomegalovirus exposure and HLA in healthy donors. 13 Jbeta primers and 60 Vbeta primers were used for the PCR. TCRdb's copy holds only in-frame clones and misses some; the assay was immunoSEQ multiplex PCR. The sample includes over 200,000 clones, approximately 68% seen only once; the top ten take 1.8%. Germline V lookup: CDR1 ENHRY, CDR2 SYGVKD. The CDR3 contains 17 residues. With 0 bases removed from V and 3 bases from J, the gap between germline ends came to 17 bases. Concerning this clone itself: Its cognate antigen is unknown.

Whole-study findings and limits: Solely CMV serostatus was available to characterize immune exposure. DRB1 showed the most TCR associations and HLA-C the fewest in a later analysis, as rates varied by HLA locus.

The TCR was taken from a woman in her twenties or thirties in good health and CMV-seronegative. The source material was PBMCs. V and J are TRBV10-3 and TRBJ1-2, with unresolved D. CDR3: CAISESRADHKDYGYTF. The CDR3 coding sequence is TGTGCCATCAGTGAGTCGAGGGCAGATCATAAGGACTATGGCTACACCTTC.